This entry describes one T cell receptor (beta chain). The antigen is unknown. Germline assignment: CDR1 SGHRS and CDR2 YFSETQ. V was trimmed by 0 bases and J by 3 bases, leaving 13 bases between them. The CDR3 has 15 residues. The source of the sample is a study of cytomegalovirus exposure and HLA in healthy donors. Study-wide background: Some 85 million unique TCRs, all from HLA-typed donors, were included in an early release of the data. Study-level findings and limits: Cytomegalovirus-associated status was assigned to 164 TCR beta chains.

13 Jbeta primers and 60 Vbeta primers were used for the PCR. The method was immunoSEQ multiplex PCR; TCRdb's version includes in-frame clones alone and lacks a portion of them. The data show about 140,000 clones, around 84% seen once. The sequencing input was PBMCs. This receptor was identified in a man in his forties or fifties in good health and CMV-seronegative. The chain recombines TRBV5-1 with TRBJ2-7; D not certain. CDR3 in amino acids: CASSLVSGPFYEQYF. The CDR3 nucleotides read TGCGCCAGCAGCTTGGTGTCAGGCCCATTCTACGAGCAGTACTTC.